The following is a TCR beta chain sequence with its context. The data are from a study of control samples from healthy donors and cancer patients. The method was immunoSEQ multiplex PCR; TCRdb's version includes in-frame clones alone and lacks a portion of them. The sample includes 73,000 or so clones, about 90% of them seen just once. Germline loops: CDR1 MGHRA, CDR2 YSYEKL. Germline trimming cut 2 bases from V and 8 bases from J; bases unmatched to any gene: 6. The CDR3 totals 14 residues. The chain recombines TRBV4-1 with TRBJ1-2; TRBD1 agrees at 9 bases. Sequencing was done on a sample of blood. This receptor was identified in a woman aged 50 to 60 in good health. CDR3 DNA: TGCGCCAGCAGCCAAAATGGACAGGGGTCCGGCTACACCTTC. This encodes CASSQNGQGSGYTF.